The entry below gives a single TCR beta chain sequence along with its context. The PCR had 60 Vbeta and 13 Jbeta primers. Sequenced by immunoSEQ multiplex PCR; TCRdb stores in-frame clones only, minus some. This sample contains about 44,000 clones. Germline values: CDR1 MGHDK, CDR2 SYGVNS. The CDR3 is 16 residues long. V lost 1 base and J lost 0, with 10 bases in between. The sample belongs to a study of cytomegalovirus exposure and HLA in healthy donors. This chain joins TRBV25-1 and TRBJ1-3, with D possibly being TRBD1 (5 bases). This receptor was identified in a male donor in good health and CMV-seronegative. The sequencing sample was made of PBMCs. The CDR3 DNA reads as TGTGCCAGCAGTGAATTCCCCGGGGGCTCTGGAAACACCATATATTTT. Its protein is CASSEFPGGSGNTIYF.